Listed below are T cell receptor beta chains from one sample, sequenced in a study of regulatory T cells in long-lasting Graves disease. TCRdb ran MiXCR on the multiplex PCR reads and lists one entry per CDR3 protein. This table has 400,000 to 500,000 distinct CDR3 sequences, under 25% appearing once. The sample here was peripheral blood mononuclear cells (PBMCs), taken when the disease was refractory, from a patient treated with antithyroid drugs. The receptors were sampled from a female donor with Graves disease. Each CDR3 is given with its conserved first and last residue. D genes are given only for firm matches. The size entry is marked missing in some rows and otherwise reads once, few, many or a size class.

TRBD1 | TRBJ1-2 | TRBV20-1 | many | TGCAGTGCTAGACCCCGGACAGGGGGAGGTGGCTACACCTTC | CSARPRTGGGGYTF
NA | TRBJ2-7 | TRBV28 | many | TGTGCCAGCAGCCCCCTTTTTCCGAGGGCTTTAATTTCCTACGAGCAGTACTTC | CASSPLFPRALISYEQYF
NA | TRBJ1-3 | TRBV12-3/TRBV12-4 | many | TGTGCCAGCACCCAGACCGACTTGAGCTCTGGAAACACCATATATTTT | CASTQTDLSSGNTIYF
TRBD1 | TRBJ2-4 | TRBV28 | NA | TGTGCCAGCAGCGGGACAGGGATATGGAAAAACATTCAGTACTTC | CASSGTGIWKNIQYF
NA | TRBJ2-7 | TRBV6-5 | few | TGTGCCAGCAGTTACTCGCAGGGGCGGGACGAGCAGTACTTC | CASSYSQGRDEQYF
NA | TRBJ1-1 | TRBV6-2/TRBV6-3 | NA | TGTGCCAGCACCGCTTTCGGGAACACTGAAGCTTTCTTT | CASTAFGNTEAFF
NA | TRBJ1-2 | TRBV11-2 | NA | TGTGCCAGCAGCCCGGACAGTAACCTTATACTAAACTATGGCTACACCTTC | CASSPDSNLILNYGYTF
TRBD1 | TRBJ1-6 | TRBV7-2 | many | TGTGCCAGCAGCTTCGGGACAGGGTTTTTTTCACCCCTCCACTTT | CASSFGTGFFSPLHF
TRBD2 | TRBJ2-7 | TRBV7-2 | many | TGTGCCAGCAGCTTAGTGGCTAGCGGCCATATCTCCTACGAGCAGTACTTC | CASSLVASGHISYEQYF
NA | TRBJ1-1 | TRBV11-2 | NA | TGTGCCAGCAGCAACGAGTATCGACGGGGGAAGGGGACTGAAGCTTTCTTT | CASSNEYRRGKGTEAFF
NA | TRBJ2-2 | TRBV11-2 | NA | TGTGCCAGCAGCTTGCGGGCTGGGGAACTCTCTCTTATCGGCACCGGGGAGCTGTTTTTT | CASSLRAGELSLIGTGELFF
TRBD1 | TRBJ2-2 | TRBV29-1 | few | TGCAGCGTTGGGACAGGGAACACCGGGGAGCTGTTTTTT | CSVGTGNTGELFF
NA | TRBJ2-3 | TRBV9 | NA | TGTGCCAGCAGCGTAGATCGTTTGGAAGATACGCAGTATTTT | CASSVDRLEDTQYF
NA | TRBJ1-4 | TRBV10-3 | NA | TGTGCCATCAGTGATGCCCTAGAGAGTGAAAAACTGTTTTTT | CAISDALESEKLFF